The 18 T cell receptor beta chains below were found in one sample sequenced in a study of control samples from healthy donors and cancer patients. TCRdb keeps only in-frame clones here, not all; method: immunoSEQ multiplex PCR. Of 150,000 to 200,000 clones in the sample, almost 90% were seen once. Sequenced input: blood. These receptor sequences come from a young man in good health.

In DNA, the CDR3 is TGTGCCAGCCACAGGGGGAACACTGAAGCTTTCTTT. This encodes CASHRGNTEAFF. The chain joins TRBV6-6 to TRBJ1-1; 7 bases fit TRBD1. CDR3 length: 12 amino acids. The J segment lost 1 base and the V segment lost 8 bases, leaving 1 base of the junction unmatched. Germline assignment: CDR1 MNHNY and CDR2 SVGAGI (reference sequence).

As DNA, the CDR3 is TGTGCCAGCAGTGGACCTCGGACTAGCTTCCACGAGCAGTACTTC. Its translation: CASSGPRTSFHEQYF. The genes are TRBV27 and TRBJ2-7; TRBD2 matches 8 bases. V shed 5 bases, J shed 5 bases, and the junction held 11 bases outside the gene matches. This CDR3 comprises 15 residues. Germline V gene data show CDR1 as MNHEY and CDR2 as SMNVEV (reference sequence).

The chain combines TRBV2 with TRBJ2-3; 7 positions agree with TRBD2. With V trimmed by 5 bases and J by 5 bases, 7 bases remained unmatched. This CDR3 contains 14 residues. Germline V gene sequence: CDR1 SNHLY, CDR2 FYNNEI. The CDR3 spells CASSISGVVDTQYF. In nucleotides, the CDR3 is TGTGCCAGCAGTATAAGCGGGGTGGTAGATACGCAGTATTTT. The entire variable domain, with the rest obtained from reference TRBV2 and TRBJ2-3, is as follows: EPEVTQTPSHQVTQMGQEVILRCVPISNHLYFYWYRQILGQKVEFLVSFYNNEISEKSEIFDDQFSVERPDGSNFTLKIRSTKLEDSAMYFCASSISGVVDTQYFGPGTRLTVL.

This chain uses TRBV27 with TRBJ2-5, with 7 bases matching TRBD2. The CDR3 loop spans 16 amino acids. Germline CDR1 is MNHEY and CDR2 is SMNVEV (reference sequence). V shed 4 bases and J 2 bases; nucleotides not matched to a gene: 10. The CDR3 here is CASSSLTGTNQETQYF. The CDR3 bases are TGTGCCAGCAGTTCACTTACCGGGACTAATCAAGAGACCCAGTACTTC.

This clone was counted only a few times. The chain combines TRBV18 with TRBJ1-1, with D uncertain. Germline V gene sequence: CDR1 KGHSH, CDR2 LQKENI. CDR3 size: 16 residues. V was shortened by 0 bases and J by 5 bases, with 16 bases between the two germline ends. The CDR3 coding sequence is TGTGCCAGCTCACCACCGAAAGGGAGAGGTGGGACTGAAGCTTTCTTT. It is translated as CASSPPKGRGGTEAFF.

This chain links TRBV27 with TRBJ2-1, with TRBD2 matching over 11 bases. Germline V gene sequence: CDR1 MNHEY, CDR2 SMNVEV (reference sequence). The CDR3 sequence is 14 residues long. The J segment lost 6 bases and the V segment lost 8 bases, leaving 6 bases of the junction unmatched. CDR3 region: CASDRLAGGNEQFF. The CDR3 DNA follows: TGTGCCAGCGATCGGCTAGCGGGGGGCAATGAGCAGTTCTTC.

The chain couples TRBV6-6 to TRBJ2-5; D gene ambiguous. Trimming pared 2 bases from V and 4 bases from J, leaving 14 bases between. This CDR3 is built from 15 residues. Germline assignment: CDR1 MNHNY and CDR2 SVGAGI (reference sequence). The CDR3: CASSYGLGRRETQYF. The CDR3 bases are TGTGCCAGCAGTTACGGGCTAGGTCGGCGAGAGACCCAGTACTTC.

This clone is a singleton in its sample. V usage is TRBV27 and J usage is TRBJ2-7, with 9 nucleotides matching TRBD1. CDR3 length: 18 amino acids. Germline CDR1 MNHEY, CDR2 SMNVEV (reference sequence). Losses at the gene ends were 5 bases for V and 8 bases for J; bases not matched to a gene: 22. The CDR3 loop is CASSPKYPTRDRVSQQYF. CDR3 coding DNA: TGTGCCAGCAGTCCGAAATACCCAACCCGGGACAGGGTCTCACAGCAGTACTTC.

This clone was seen only a few times. V gene TRBV7-8 combines with J gene TRBJ2-2; D possibly corresponds to TRBD1 (5 bases). This CDR3 contains 14 residues. Trimming left V 4 bases short and J 6 bases short, with 12 bases between. Germline CDR1 and CDR2: SGHVS and FQNEAQ. The CDR3 spells CASSYVGEAGELFF. The CDR3 coding sequence is TGTGCCAGCAGCTACGTAGGGGAAGCCGGGGAGCTGTTTTTT. Full variable domain (remainder filled in from reference TRBV7-8 and TRBJ2-2): GAGVSQSPRYKVAKRGQDVALRCDPISGHVSLFWYQQALGQGPEFLTYFQNEAQLDKSGLPSDRFFAERPEGSVSTLKIQRTQQEDSAVYLCASSYVGEAGELFFGEGSRLTVL.

The gene calls are TRBV7-9 and TRBJ2-3, with D possibly called TRBD1 or TRBD2 (6 bases each). This CDR3 has 18 residues. The V gene's germline CDR1 is SEHNR and CDR2 FQNEAQ (reference sequence). V lost 1 base to trimming and J lost 3 bases, with 20 bases between them. CDR3 region: CASSLGRGHPTGTDTQYF. CDR3 nucleotide sequence: TGTGCCAGCAGCTTAGGGAGGGGACACCCTACAGGGACAGATACGCAGTATTTT.

The rearrangement joins TRBV7-8 to TRBJ1-4; the match to TRBD1 covers 9 bases. In germline, CDR1 is SGHVS, CDR2 FQNEAQ. Trimming took 0 bases from V and 12 from J; bases not matched to a gene: 2. This CDR3 contains 13 residues. For the CDR3, the DNA is TGTGCCAGCAGCTTAGCCGGGACAGGGCAACTGTTTTTT. Translated: CASSLAGTGQLFF.

The chain recombines TRBV7-9 with TRBJ2-1; possibly TRBD2 for D (5 bases). The CDR3 loop spans 15 amino acids. The germline V gene encodes CDR1 SEHNR and CDR2 FQNEAQ (reference sequence). Trimming shortened V by 2 bases and J by 8 bases, and 16 bases separated the two germline ends. The CDR3 nucleotides are TGTGCCAGCAGCTTAAATCTCGGGGAAAAGGATGAGCAGTTCTTC. Translating it yields CASSLNLGEKDEQFF.

The chain recombines TRBV6-5 with TRBJ2-2; weak D call: TRBD1 (5 bases). Looked up from germline, CDR1 is MNHEY and CDR2 is SVGAGI. The CDR3 covers 14 residues. The CDR3 sequence: CAHLDTSNTGELFF. The DNA for the CDR3 is TGTGCTCACCTGGACACCTCGAACACCGGGGAGCTGTTTTTT.

The table lists this clone with a count of one. This sequence joins TRBV19 and TRBJ1-3; D is possibly TRBD1 (6 bases). Germline V gives CDR1 LNHDA, CDR2 SQIVND (reference sequence). The CDR3 covers 13 residues. The germline V and J ends were trimmed by 4 bases and 7 bases, with 11 bases remaining between them. The CDR3 DNA is TGTGCCAGTAGTACCACAGGGTACAACACCATATATTTT. Translation: CASSTTGYNTIYF.

This rearrangement joins TRBV7-9 to TRBJ2-7; D possibly matches TRBD1 or TRBD2 (5 bases each). This CDR3 region has 14 residues. Trimming stripped 7 bases from V and 2 bases from J, with 15 bases between. Germline CDR1 and CDR2: SEHNR and FQNEAQ (reference sequence). The CDR3, as DNA: TGTGCCAGCAACCAGAGGGGTTCTGCCTACGAGCAGTACTTC. Translated, it gives CASNQRGSAYEQYF. The full variable domain, rest sourced from reference TRBV7-9 and TRBJ2-7, is DTGVSQNPRHKITKRGQNVTFRCDPISEHNRLYWYRQTLGQGPEFLTYFQNEAQLEKSRLLSDRFSAERPKGSFSTLEIQRTEQGDSAMYLCASNQRGSAYEQYFGPGTRLTVT.

V gene TRBV19 combines with J gene TRBJ1-1, with 7 bases identical to TRBD1. The CDR3 sequence is 14 residues long. Germline CDR1 is LNHDA and CDR2 is SQIVND (reference sequence). Trimming took 5 bases from V and 10 from J; bases not matched to a gene: 13. CDR3 sequence: CASSVFPGQRGAFF. CDR3 nucleotides: TGTGCCAGTAGTGTATTTCCGGGACAGCGTGGAGCTTTCTTT.

This chain uses TRBV6-2 or TRBV6-3 with TRBJ2-4; 9 bases are a match to TRBD2. Germline values: CDR1 MNHEY, CDR2 SVGEGT. The junction had 5 bases not matched to a gene; V was cut back by 5 bases and J by 6 bases. The CDR3 runs 14 residues. DNA of the CDR3: TGTGCCAGCAGTCCCGGACTAGCGATAAACATTCAGTACTTC. Translating gives CASSPGLAINIQYF.

The chain couples TRBV11-2 to TRBJ2-1; possible D gene TRBD1, 6 bases. The CDR3 has 12 residues. The germline V gene has CDR1 SGHAT and CDR2 FQNNGV. Trimming removed 0 bases from V and 12 bases from J, with 9 bases in between. The CDR3 sequence is CASSLEGARQFF. Here the CDR3 DNA reads TGTGCCAGCAGCTTAGAGGGGGCCAGGCAGTTCTTC. Using reference TRBV11-2 and TRBJ2-1 for the parts outside the CDR3, the full variable domain is EAGVAQSPRYKIIEKRQSVAFWCNPISGHATLYWYQQILGQGPKLLIQFQNNGVVDDSQLPKDRFSAERLKGVDSTLKIQPAKLEDSAVYLCASSLEGARQFFGPGTRLTVL.